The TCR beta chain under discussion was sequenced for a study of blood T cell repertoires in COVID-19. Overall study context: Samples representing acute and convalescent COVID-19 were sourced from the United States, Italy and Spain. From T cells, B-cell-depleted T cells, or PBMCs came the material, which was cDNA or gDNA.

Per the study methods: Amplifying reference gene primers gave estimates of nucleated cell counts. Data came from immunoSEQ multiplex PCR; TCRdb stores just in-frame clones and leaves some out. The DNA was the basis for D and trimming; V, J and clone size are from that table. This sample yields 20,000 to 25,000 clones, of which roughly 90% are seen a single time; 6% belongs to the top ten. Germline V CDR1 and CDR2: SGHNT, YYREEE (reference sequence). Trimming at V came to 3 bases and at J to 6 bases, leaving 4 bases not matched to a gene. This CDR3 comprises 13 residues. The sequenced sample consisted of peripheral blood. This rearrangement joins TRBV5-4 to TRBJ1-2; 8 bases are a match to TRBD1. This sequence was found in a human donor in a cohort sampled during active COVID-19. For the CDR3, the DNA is TGTGCCAGCAGCTCGGAGGGACAGGATGGCTACACCTTC. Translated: CASSSEGQDGYTF.